This entry lists 14 T cell receptor beta chains sequenced from one sample in a study of blood T cell repertoires in COVID-19. TCRdb keeps only in-frame clones here, not all; method: immunoSEQ multiplex PCR. The sample holds some 100,000 clones, 86% seen once. Sequenced material: PBMCs or T cells enriched from blood (not recorded which). The receptor set was obtained from a woman between 50 and 59 years old who had recovered from COVID-19.

This clone has a single count. V gene TRBV27 combines with J gene TRBJ1-6, with D perhaps matching TRBD1 (6 bases). The V gene lost 3 bases and the J gene lost 10 bases, with 10 bases spanning the gap. Germline V lookup: CDR1 MNHEY, CDR2 SMNVEV (reference sequence). The length of the CDR3 is 13 residues. CDR3 amino acids: CASSFRGESPLHF. CDR3 nucleotides: TGTGCCAGCAGTTTCAGGGGAGAGTCACCCCTCCACTTT.

The rearrangement uses TRBV4-2 and TRBJ1-5; 10 bases agree with TRBD1. The J segment lost 6 bases and the V segment lost 3 bases, leaving 11 bases of the junction unmatched. The CDR3 totals 17 residues. CDR1 LGHNA and CDR2 YNFKEQ come from the germline V gene. CDR3 residues: CASSQNPGQGGSQPQHF. Written as DNA, the CDR3 is TGTGCCAGCAGCCAGAATCCCGGACAGGGGGGATCTCAGCCCCAGCATTTT.

This chain connects TRBV30 to TRBJ1-4; TRBD1 aligns across 9 bases. V was pared by 5 bases and J by 8 bases, with 6 bases of the junction left unmatched. The CDR3 covers 13 residues. CDR1 GTSNPN and CDR2 SVGIG come from the germline V gene (reference sequence). CDR3 nucleotides: TGTGCCTGGGATACAGGGGGCAAGGAAAAACTGTTTTTT. Translating gives CAWDTGGKEKLFF.

The gene calls are TRBV28 and TRBJ1-2; 7 bases agree with TRBD1. The germline V gene encodes CDR1 MDHEN and CDR2 SYDVKM. Trimming at V came to 4 bases and at J to 4 bases, leaving 9 bases not matched to a gene. CDR3 length: 15 amino acids. CDR3 in amino acids: CASSSQRTGPYGYTF. The CDR3 region has the DNA TGTGCCAGCAGTTCACAAAGGACAGGACCCTATGGCTACACCTTC.

This clone was seen a single time. The V and J genes are TRBV5-5 and TRBJ1-2; TRBD1 matches 9 bases. The J segment lost 8 bases and the V segment lost 5 bases, leaving 4 bases of the junction unmatched. Germline lookup yields CDR1 SGHKS and CDR2 YYEKEE (reference sequence). This CDR3 has 12 residues. The CDR3 region has the DNA TGTGCCAGCAGGGGGACAGGGTACGGCTACACCTTC. Protein sequence: CASRGTGYGYTF.

The chain has TRBV5-1 and TRBJ2-3, with 8 positions matching TRBD2. Germline V CDR1 and CDR2: SGHRS, YFSETQ. V shed 0 bases and J 3 bases; nucleotides not matched to a gene: 3. This CDR3 contains 15 residues. The CDR3 loop reads CASSLGGGRTDTQYF. CDR3 in DNA: TGCGCCAGCAGCTTGGGGGGCGGGAGGACAGATACGCAGTATTTT.

The J gene is TRBJ1-2, the V gene TRBV7-9; maybe TRBD1 (6 bases). The CDR3 covers 12 residues. CDR1 is SEHNR, CDR2 FQNEAQ, per germline (reference sequence). V dropped 5 bases and J dropped 8 bases, with 12 bases sitting between them. This CDR3 reads CASSPDSVGYTF. CDR3 in DNA: TGTGCCAGCAGCCCGGACAGCGTCGGCTACACCTTC.

The J gene is TRBJ1-2, the V gene TRBV27; maybe TRBD1 (5 bases). CDR1 is MNHEY, CDR2 SMNVEV, per germline (reference sequence). Trimming took off 7 bases at V and 6 bases at J, with 12 bases between the two ends. There are 12 residues in the CDR3. CDR3: CASKGGGNGYTF. In DNA, the CDR3 is TGTGCCAGCAAAGGCGGGGGAAATGGCTACACCTTC.

This clone appeared a few times. This chain joins TRBV2 and TRBJ1-2; 9 bases agree with TRBD1. Trimming cost V 6 bases and J 6 bases; bases outside gene matches: 11. Germline CDR1 is SNHLY and CDR2 is FYNNEI. The CDR3 consists of 15 residues. CDR3 amino acids: CASRQRDRVWDGYTF. DNA of the CDR3: TGTGCCAGCAGGCAAAGGGACAGGGTATGGGATGGCTACACCTTC.

This clone was seen a few times. CDR3 DNA: TGTGCCAGCAGTTCGTCGACAGGGTATTCACCCCTCCACTTT. Its translation: CASSSSTGYSPLHF. This chain joins TRBV28 and TRBJ1-6; 7 positions match TRBD1. The CDR3 sequence is 14 residues long. Trimming removed 4 bases from V and 8 bases from J; junction bases left unmatched: 5. Germline lookup yields CDR1 MDHEN and CDR2 SYDVKM. Full variable domain (outside the CDR3, taken from reference TRBV28 and TRBJ1-6): DVKVTQSSRYLVKRTGEKVFLECVQDMDHENMFWYRQDPGLGLRLIYFSYDVKMKEKGDIPEGYSVSREKKERFSLILESASTNQTSMYLCASSSSTGYSPLHFGNGTRLTVT.

The chain combines TRBV27 with TRBJ2-1; TRBD1 agrees at 10 bases. Germline assignment: CDR1 MNHEY and CDR2 SMNVEV (reference sequence). This CDR3 contains 16 residues. Trimming took 0 bases from V and 5 from J; bases not matched to a gene: 4. The CDR3 DNA reads as TGTGCCAGCAGTTTATCGATTGGGACAGGGGACAATGAGCAGTTCTTC. It is translated as CASSLSIGTGDNEQFF.

The V and J genes are TRBV7-9 and TRBJ2-6; D is possibly TRBD2 (6 bases). This CDR3 has 19 amino acids. Deletions cut 5 bases from V and 4 bases from J, with 24 bases between. Per germline, CDR1 SEHNR and CDR2 FQNEAQ (reference sequence). CDR3 sequence reads: CASSTLFGRGSKGANVLTF. The CDR3 bases are TGTGCCAGCAGCACTCTTTTCGGTCGGGGGTCGAAAGGGGCCAACGTCCTGACTTTC.

CDR3 protein: CASSSDRAQPQHF. As DNA, the CDR3 is TGTGCCAGCAGCTCAGACAGGGCCCAGCCCCAGCATTTT. The chain joins TRBV28 to TRBJ1-5, with 7 bases aligning to TRBD1. CDR3 length: 13 amino acids. Germline V gene sequence: CDR1 MDHEN, CDR2 SYDVKM. The trim removed 6 bases at V and 7 bases at J, leaving 6 bases unmatched.

V usage is TRBV3-1 (or the pseudogene TRBV3-2) and J usage is TRBJ2-1, with TRBD2 matching over 9 bases. Germline trimming cut 1 base from V and 7 bases from J; bases unmatched to any gene: 5. Germline values: CDR1 LGHDT, CDR2 YNNKEL (reference sequence). The CDR3 loop spans 15 amino acids. CDR3: CASSQGASGKNEQFF. For the CDR3, the DNA is TGTGCCAGCAGCCAAGGCGCTAGCGGGAAAAATGAGCAGTTCTTC.